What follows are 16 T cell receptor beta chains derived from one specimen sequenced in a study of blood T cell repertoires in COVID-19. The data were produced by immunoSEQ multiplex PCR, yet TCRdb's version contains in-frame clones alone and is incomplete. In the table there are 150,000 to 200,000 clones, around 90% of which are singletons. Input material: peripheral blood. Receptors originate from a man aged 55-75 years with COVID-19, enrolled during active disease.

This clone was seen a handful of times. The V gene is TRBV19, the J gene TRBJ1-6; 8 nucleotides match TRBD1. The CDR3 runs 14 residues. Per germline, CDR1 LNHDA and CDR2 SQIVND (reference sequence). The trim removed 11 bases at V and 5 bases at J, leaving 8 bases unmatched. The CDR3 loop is CACKGGQDNSPLHF. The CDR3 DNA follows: TGTGCCTGCAAAGGGGGACAGGATAATTCACCCCTCCACTTT.

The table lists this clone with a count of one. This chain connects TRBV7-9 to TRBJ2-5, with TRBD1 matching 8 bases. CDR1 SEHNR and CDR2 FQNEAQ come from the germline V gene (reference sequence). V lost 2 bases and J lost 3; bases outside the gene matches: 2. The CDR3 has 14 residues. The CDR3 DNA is TGTGCCAGCAGCTTAACACAGGGGGAAGAGACCCAGTACTTC. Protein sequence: CASSLTQGEETQYF.

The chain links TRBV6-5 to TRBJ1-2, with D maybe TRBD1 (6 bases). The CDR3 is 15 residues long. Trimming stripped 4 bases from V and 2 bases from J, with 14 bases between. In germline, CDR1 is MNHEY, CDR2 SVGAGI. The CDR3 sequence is CASSFYATGNYGYTF. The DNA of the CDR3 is TGTGCCAGCAGTTTTTACGCCACAGGGAACTATGGCTACACCTTC.

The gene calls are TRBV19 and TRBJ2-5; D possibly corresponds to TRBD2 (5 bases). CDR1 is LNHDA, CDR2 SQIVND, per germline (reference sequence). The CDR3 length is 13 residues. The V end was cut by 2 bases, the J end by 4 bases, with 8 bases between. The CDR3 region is CASSIPGRETQYF. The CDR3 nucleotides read TGTGCCAGTAGTATACCGGGAAGAGAGACCCAGTACTTC.

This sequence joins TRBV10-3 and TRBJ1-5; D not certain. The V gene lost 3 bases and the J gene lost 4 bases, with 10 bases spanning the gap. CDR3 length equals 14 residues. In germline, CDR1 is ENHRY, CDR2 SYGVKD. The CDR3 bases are TGTGCCATCAGTGAAGGAGGGCCTAATCAGCCCCAGCATTTT. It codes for CAISEGGPNQPQHF.

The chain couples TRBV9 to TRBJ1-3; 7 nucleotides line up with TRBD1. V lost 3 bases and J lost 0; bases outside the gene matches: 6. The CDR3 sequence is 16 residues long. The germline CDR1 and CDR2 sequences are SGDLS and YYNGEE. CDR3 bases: TGTGCCAGCAGCGACCGACAGGGCGACTCTGGAAACACCATATATTTT. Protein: CASSDRQGDSGNTIYF.

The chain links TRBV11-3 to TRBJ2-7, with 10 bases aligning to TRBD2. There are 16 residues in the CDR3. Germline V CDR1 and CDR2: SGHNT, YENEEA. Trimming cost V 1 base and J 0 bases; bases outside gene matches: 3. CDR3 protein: CASSLGASGSSYEQYF. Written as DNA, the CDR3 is TGTGCCAGCAGCTTAGGGGCTAGCGGGAGCTCCTACGAGCAGTACTTC.

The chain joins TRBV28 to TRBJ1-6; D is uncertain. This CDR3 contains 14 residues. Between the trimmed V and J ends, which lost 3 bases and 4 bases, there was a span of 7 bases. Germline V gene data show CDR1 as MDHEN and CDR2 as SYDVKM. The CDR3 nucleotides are TGTGCCAGCAGTTTTCCACAATATAATTCACCCCTCCACTTT. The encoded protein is CASSFPQYNSPLHF.

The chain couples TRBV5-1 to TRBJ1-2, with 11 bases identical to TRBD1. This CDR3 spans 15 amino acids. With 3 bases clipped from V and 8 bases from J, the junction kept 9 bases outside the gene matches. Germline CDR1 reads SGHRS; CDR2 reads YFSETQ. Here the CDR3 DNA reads TGCGCCAGCAGCTCCATAAGGACAGGGGGCGGCGGCTACACCTTC. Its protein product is CASSSIRTGGGGYTF.

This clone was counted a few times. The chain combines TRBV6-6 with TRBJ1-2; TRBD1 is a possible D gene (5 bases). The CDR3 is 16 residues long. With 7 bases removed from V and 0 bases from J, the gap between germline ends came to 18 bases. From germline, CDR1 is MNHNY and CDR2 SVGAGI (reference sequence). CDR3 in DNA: TGTGCCAGCAACAACCCAGCGGGACGGACTAACTATGGCTACACCTTC. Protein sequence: CASNNPAGRTNYGYTF.

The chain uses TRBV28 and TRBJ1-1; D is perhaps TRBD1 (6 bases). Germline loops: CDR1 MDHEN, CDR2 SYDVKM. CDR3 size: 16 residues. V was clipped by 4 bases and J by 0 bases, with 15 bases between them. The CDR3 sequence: CASSSEGGGLNTEAFF. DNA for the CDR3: TGTGCCAGCAGTTCCGAGGGGGGGGGACTGAACACTGAAGCTTTCTTT.

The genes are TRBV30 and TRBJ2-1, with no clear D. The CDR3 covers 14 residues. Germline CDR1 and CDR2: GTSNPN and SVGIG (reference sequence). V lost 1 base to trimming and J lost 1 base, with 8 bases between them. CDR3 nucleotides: TGTGCCTGGAGTGGCAGTATATCCTACAATGAGCAGTTCTTC. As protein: CAWSGSISYNEQFF.

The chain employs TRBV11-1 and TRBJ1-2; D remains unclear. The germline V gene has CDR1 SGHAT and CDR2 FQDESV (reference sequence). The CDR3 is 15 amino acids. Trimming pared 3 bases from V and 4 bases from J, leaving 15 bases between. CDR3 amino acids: CASSFGRSTVYGYTF. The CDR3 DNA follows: TGTGCCAGCAGCTTTGGGCGCTCTACGGTCTATGGCTACACCTTC.

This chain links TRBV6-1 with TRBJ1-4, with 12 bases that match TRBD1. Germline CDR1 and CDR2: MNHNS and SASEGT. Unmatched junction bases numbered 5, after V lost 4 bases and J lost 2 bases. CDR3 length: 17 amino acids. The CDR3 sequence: CASSAGTGGLTNEKLFF. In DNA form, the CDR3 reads TGTGCCAGCAGTGCCGGGACAGGGGGCTTGACTAATGAAAAACTGTTTTTT.

Written as DNA, the CDR3 is TGTGCCAGCAGTGACCGGGCTTGGGGCGTTTCGGAGCAGTACTTC. Its translation: CASSDRAWGVSEQYF. The gene calls are TRBV2 and TRBJ2-7; TRBD1 might be the D (5 bases). Per germline, CDR1 SNHLY and CDR2 FYNNEI. The CDR3 totals 15 residues. Trimming removed 3 bases from V and 7 bases from J, with 19 bases in between.

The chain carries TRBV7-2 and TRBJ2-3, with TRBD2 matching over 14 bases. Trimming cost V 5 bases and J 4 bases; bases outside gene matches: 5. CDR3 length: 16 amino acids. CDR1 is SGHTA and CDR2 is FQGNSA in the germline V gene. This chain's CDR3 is CASSKTSGGAPDTQYF. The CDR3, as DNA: TGTGCCAGCAGCAAGACTAGCGGGGGGGCCCCAGATACGCAGTATTTT.